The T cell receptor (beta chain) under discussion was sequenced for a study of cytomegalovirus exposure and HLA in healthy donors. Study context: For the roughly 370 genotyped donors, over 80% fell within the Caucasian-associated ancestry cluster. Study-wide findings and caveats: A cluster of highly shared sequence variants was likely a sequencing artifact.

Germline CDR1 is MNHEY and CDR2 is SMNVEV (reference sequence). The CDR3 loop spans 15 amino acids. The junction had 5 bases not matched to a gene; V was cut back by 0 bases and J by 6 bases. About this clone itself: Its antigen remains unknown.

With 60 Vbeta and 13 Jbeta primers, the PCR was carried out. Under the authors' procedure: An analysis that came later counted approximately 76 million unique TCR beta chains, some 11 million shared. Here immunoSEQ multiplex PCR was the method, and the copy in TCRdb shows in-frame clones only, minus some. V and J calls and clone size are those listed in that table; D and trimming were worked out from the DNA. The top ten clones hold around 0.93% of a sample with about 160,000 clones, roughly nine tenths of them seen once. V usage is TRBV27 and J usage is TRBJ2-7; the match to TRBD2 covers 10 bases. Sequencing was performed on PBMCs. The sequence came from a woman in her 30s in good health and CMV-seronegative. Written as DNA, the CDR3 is TGTGCCAGCAGTTTATCTAGCGGGAGGCTCCCCGAGCAGTACTTC. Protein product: CASSLSSGRLPEQYF.